The text below deals with one T cell receptor beta chain. Methods used by the authors: Quantification of nucleated cells was approximated via reference gene primer amplification. Clones were sequenced by immunoSEQ multiplex PCR, and TCRdb holds only the in-frame ones, with some missing. That table furnishes V, J and clone size, whereas the DNA furnished D and trimming. The data show tens of thousands of clones, 60% to 85% seen once. Germline CDR1 MNHEY, CDR2 SMNVEV (reference sequence). The V and J ends lost 10 bases and 7 bases, in that order; junction bases with no gene match: 16. This CDR3 has 17 amino acids. This entry belongs to a study of blood T cell repertoires in COVID-19. As for the study in general: COVID-19 samples from acute and convalescent phases originated in the United States, Italy and Spain. PBMCs, B-cell-depleted T cells, or T cells provided the cDNA or gDNA that made up the material.

The origin of this receptor is a human donor in a cohort sampled during active COVID-19. The chain couples TRBV27 to TRBJ2-1, with 13 positions matching TRBD2. The sequenced sample consisted of peripheral blood. The CDR3 sequence is CATGGLAGSSSRNEQFF. CDR3 in DNA: TGTGCCACCGGGGGACTAGCGGGATCTTCCTCTCGGAATGAGCAGTTCTTC.